A selection of T cell receptor beta chains follows, all from one sample in a study of cytotoxic CD8 clonotypes in ibrutinib-treated CLL. Measured with immunoSEQ multiplex PCR; TCRdb has only the in-frame clones, and not every one. The sample yields around 77,000 clones, approximately 80% seen once. Sample: PBMCs, taken at disease progression, from a patient treated with ibrutinib. The source of these receptors is a human donor with chronic lymphocytic leukemia. Each CDR3 is given with its conserved first and last residue. Fields, in order: V gene, clone size, J gene, D gene, CDR3 DNA, CDR3 protein. A D gene is named only where the DNA matches it firmly. The size entry is marked missing in some rows and otherwise reads once, few, many or a size class.

V gene: TRBV19
clone size: few
J gene: TRBJ1-5
D gene: NA
CDR3 DNA: TGTGCCAGTAGTAGGGACAAGAATCAGCCCCAGCATTTT
CDR3 protein: CASSRDKNQPQHF

V gene: TRBV28
clone size: NA
J gene: TRBJ1-4
D gene: NA
CDR3 DNA: TGTGCCAGCAGTGGACGGAGGTTTAATGAAAAACTGTTTTTT
CDR3 protein: CASSGRRFNEKLFF

V gene: TRBV19
clone size: NA
J gene: TRBJ1-2
D gene: NA
CDR3 DNA: TGTGCCAGTAGTATAGGGTCAGGGTCGGTTTATGGCTACACCTTC
CDR3 protein: CASSIGSGSVYGYTF

V gene: TRBV5-6
clone size: once
J gene: TRBJ2-2
D gene: NA
CDR3 DNA: TGTGCCAGCAGCCGCCGGGGCTACACCGGGGAGCTGTTTTTT
CDR3 protein: CASSRRGYTGELFF

V gene: TRBV4-2
clone size: few
J gene: TRBJ2-5
D gene: NA
CDR3 DNA: TGTGCCAGCAGCCAATTACTTTCTGCCGGGACTGTCCAAGAGACCCAGTACTTC
CDR3 protein: CASSQLLSAGTVQETQYF

V gene: TRBV7-8
clone size: NA
J gene: TRBJ2-3
D gene: NA
CDR3 DNA: TGTGCCAGCAGCTTAGGGGACTGGGGCCCAGATACGCAGTATTTT
CDR3 protein: CASSLGDWGPDTQYF

V gene: TRBV30
clone size: NA
J gene: TRBJ1-6
D gene: TRBD1
CDR3 DNA: TGTGCCTGGAGTGAGGGGGCTTATTCACCCCTCCACTTT
CDR3 protein: CAWSEGAYSPLHF

V gene: TRBV10-1
clone size: NA
J gene: TRBJ2-7
D gene: NA
CDR3 DNA: TGCGCCAGCAGTGAGTCGATCTGGGGGAGCAACGAGCAGTACTTC
CDR3 protein: CASSESIWGSNEQYF

V gene: TRBV11-2
clone size: NA
J gene: TRBJ2-3
D gene: NA
CDR3 DNA: TGTGCCAGCAGCACACTAACCACAGATACGCAGTATTTT
CDR3 protein: CASSTLTTDTQYF

V gene: TRBV7-8
clone size: NA
J gene: TRBJ2-7
D gene: TRBD2
CDR3 DNA: TGTGCCACCCGCCCCTCTAGGCGGGAGGGGACCAACGAGCAGTACTTC
CDR3 protein: CATRPSRREGTNEQYF

V gene: TRBV6-1
clone size: NA
J gene: TRBJ1-1
D gene: NA
CDR3 DNA: TGTGCCAGCAGTGCTCGAAGGTCCCACACGAACACTGAAGCTTTCTTT
CDR3 protein: CASSARRSHTNTEAFF

V gene: TRBV28
clone size: NA
J gene: TRBJ1-5
D gene: NA
CDR3 DNA: TGTGCCAGCAATCTCCCTCAGGAGGGAGGACAGCCCCAGCATTTT
CDR3 protein: CASNLPQEGGQPQHF

V gene: TRBV7-8
clone size: NA
J gene: TRBJ1-3
D gene: NA
CDR3 DNA: TGTGCCAGCAGCCCAGGACGGTCGCCCTCTGGAAACACCATATATTTT
CDR3 protein: CASSPGRSPSGNTIYF

V gene: TRBV2
clone size: NA
J gene: TRBJ1-6
D gene: TRBD1
CDR3 DNA: TGTGCCAGCAGTGGACAGGGGAGGAATTCACCCCTCCACTTT
CDR3 protein: CASSGQGRNSPLHF

V gene: TRBV2
clone size: NA
J gene: TRBJ1-2
D gene: NA
CDR3 DNA: TGTGCCAGCAGTGAAGCGCTTCAGAGGAATAACTATGGCTACACCTTC
CDR3 protein: CASSEALQRNNYGYTF

V gene: TRBV15
clone size: NA
J gene: TRBJ2-3
D gene: NA
CDR3 DNA: TGTGCCACCAGCCCAAGGGCCGCCACAGATACGCAGTATTTT
CDR3 protein: CATSPRAATDTQYF

V gene: TRBV5-5
clone size: many
J gene: TRBJ2-2
D gene: NA
CDR3 DNA: TGTGCCAGCAGCCCTCACCTGTCACCGGACACCGGGGAGCTGTTTTTT
CDR3 protein: CASSPHLSPDTGELFF

V gene: TRBV28
clone size: NA
J gene: TRBJ1-2
D gene: NA
CDR3 DNA: TGTGCCGGTCGGGGGATGGGGGAAGATGGCTACACCTTC
CDR3 protein: CAGRGMGEDGYTF

V gene: TRBV30
clone size: NA
J gene: TRBJ2-1
D gene: TRBD2
CDR3 DNA: TGTACCTGGAGGGGACTAGCGATATCTGGGGAGCAGTTCTTC
CDR3 protein: CTWRGLAISGEQFF

V gene: TRBV7-9
clone size: NA
J gene: TRBJ1-5
D gene: TRBD1
CDR3 DNA: TGTGCCAGCAGCTTAGGAAGACAGGGCGATCAGCCCCAGCATTTT
CDR3 protein: CASSLGRQGDQPQHF

V gene: TRBV5-4
clone size: NA
J gene: TRBJ2-2
D gene: NA
CDR3 DNA: TGTGCCAGCAGCCCCGACAGTGAGAACACCGGGGAGCTGTTTTTT
CDR3 protein: CASSPDSENTGELFF

V gene: TRBV28
clone size: NA
J gene: TRBJ2-7
D gene: TRBD1
CDR3 DNA: TGTGCCAGCCGCGGACAGGGGCGGCCCCACGAGCAGTACTTC
CDR3 protein: CASRGQGRPHEQYF

V gene: TRBV7-9
clone size: NA
J gene: TRBJ2-7
D gene: TRBD2
CDR3 DNA: TGTGCCAGCAGCTTAAGGACTAGCGGGGACTACGAGCAGTACTTC
CDR3 protein: CASSLRTSGDYEQYF

V gene: TRBV2
clone size: once
J gene: TRBJ1-4
D gene: TRBD1
CDR3 DNA: TGTGCCAGCAGTGACCGGACAGGTAGTGAAAAACTGTTTTTT
CDR3 protein: CASSDRTGSEKLFF

V gene: TRBV7-3
clone size: NA
J gene: TRBJ2-7
D gene: NA
CDR3 DNA: TGTGCCAGCAGCTTAACAAGGCCCGACGAGCAGTACTTC
CDR3 protein: CASSLTRPDEQYF

V gene: TRBV25-1
clone size: NA
J gene: TRBJ1-1
D gene: TRBD1
CDR3 DNA: TGTGCCAGCAGCGGGGACAGGGCCAACACTGAAGCTTTCTTT
CDR3 protein: CASSGDRANTEAFF

V gene: TRBV28
clone size: NA
J gene: TRBJ2-7
D gene: TRBD2
CDR3 DNA: TGTGCCAGCAGTCTAGACGGACTAGCGGGAGACGAGCAGTACTTC
CDR3 protein: CASSLDGLAGDEQYF

V gene: TRBV2
clone size: NA
J gene: TRBJ2-2
D gene: NA
CDR3 DNA: TGTGCCAGCACTTTACAGAACACCGGCACCGGGGAGCTGTTTTTT
CDR3 protein: CASTLQNTGTGELFF

V gene: TRBV18
clone size: NA
J gene: TRBJ2-1
D gene: NA
CDR3 DNA: TGTGCCAGCTCACAACTACGACAGGTCCTCTCTTACAATGAGCAGTTCTTC
CDR3 protein: CASSQLRQVLSYNEQFF

V gene: TRBV18
clone size: medium-sized
J gene: TRBJ2-3
D gene: NA
CDR3 DNA: TGTGCCAGCTCACTCAGCGGTAGCACAGATACGCAGTATTTT
CDR3 protein: CASSLSGSTDTQYF

V gene: TRBV19
clone size: NA
J gene: TRBJ1-1
D gene: NA
CDR3 DNA: TGTGCCAGTAGTCCGTTGAACACTGAAGCTTTCTTT
CDR3 protein: CASSPLNTEAFF

V gene: TRBV10-3
clone size: NA
J gene: TRBJ2-3
D gene: TRBD1
CDR3 DNA: TGTGCCATCTTACAGGGGGAGGACTCAGCAGATACGCAGTATTTT
CDR3 protein: CAILQGEDSADTQYF

V gene: TRBV29-1
clone size: NA
J gene: TRBJ2-3
D gene: NA
CDR3 DNA: TGCAGCGTCGCTTCAGGCAGCACAGATACGCAGTATTTT
CDR3 protein: CSVASGSTDTQYF